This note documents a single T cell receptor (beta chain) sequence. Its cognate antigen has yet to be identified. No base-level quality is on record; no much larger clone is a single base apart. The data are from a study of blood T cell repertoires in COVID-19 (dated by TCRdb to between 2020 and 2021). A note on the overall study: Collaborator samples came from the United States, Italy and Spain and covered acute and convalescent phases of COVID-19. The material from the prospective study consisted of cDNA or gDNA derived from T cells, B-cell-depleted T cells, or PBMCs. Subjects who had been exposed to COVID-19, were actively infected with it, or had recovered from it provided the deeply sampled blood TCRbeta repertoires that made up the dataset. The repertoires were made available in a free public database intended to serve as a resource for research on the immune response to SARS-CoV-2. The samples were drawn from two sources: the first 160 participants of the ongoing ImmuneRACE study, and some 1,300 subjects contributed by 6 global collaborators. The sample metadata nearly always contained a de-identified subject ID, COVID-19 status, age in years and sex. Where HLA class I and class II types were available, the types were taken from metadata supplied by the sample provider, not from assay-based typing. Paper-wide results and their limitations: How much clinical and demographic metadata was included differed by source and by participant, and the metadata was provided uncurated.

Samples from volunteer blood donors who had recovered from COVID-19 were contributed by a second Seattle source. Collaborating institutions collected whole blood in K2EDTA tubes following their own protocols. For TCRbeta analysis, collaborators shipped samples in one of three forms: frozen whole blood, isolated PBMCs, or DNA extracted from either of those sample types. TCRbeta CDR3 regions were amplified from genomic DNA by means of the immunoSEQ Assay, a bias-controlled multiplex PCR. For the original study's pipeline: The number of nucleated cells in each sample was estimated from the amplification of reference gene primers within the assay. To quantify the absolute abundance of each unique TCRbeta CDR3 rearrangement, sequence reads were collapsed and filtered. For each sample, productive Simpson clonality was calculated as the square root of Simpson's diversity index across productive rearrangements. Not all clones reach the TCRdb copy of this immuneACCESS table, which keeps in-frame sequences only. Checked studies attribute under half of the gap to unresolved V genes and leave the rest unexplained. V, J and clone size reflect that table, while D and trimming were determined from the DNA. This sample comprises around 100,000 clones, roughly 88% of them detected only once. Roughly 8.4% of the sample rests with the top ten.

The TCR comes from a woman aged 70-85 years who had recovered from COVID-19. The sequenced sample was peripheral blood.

DNA sequence: TGTGCCAGCAGCTTGGTGAGGGGGCATAGCGAGCAGTACTTC. Its amino acids are CASSLVRGHSEQYF. The chain is encoded by TRBV5-8 joined to TRBJ2-7, and 7 junctional nucleotides match TRBD1. The CDR3 goes from the cysteine to the phenylalanine over 14 residues. Only the CDR3 region is kept as DNA, spanning 42 bases read in frame from base 1. CDR1 and CDR2 are read off the germline V gene as SGHTS and YDEGEE. V ends up 0 bases short and J 6 bases short, with an unmatched junction base count of 6.